Each of the 7 T cell receptor beta chains below was sequenced from the same sample in a study of blood T cell repertoires in COVID-19. Data came from immunoSEQ multiplex PCR; TCRdb stores just in-frame clones and leaves some out. The sample has 390,000 or so clones, 87% seen once. Material: PBMCs or T cells enriched from blood (not recorded which). These receptors all come from a woman between 50 and 59 years old who had recovered from COVID-19.

V gene TRBV29-1 combines with J gene TRBJ1-1, with D possibly matching TRBD1 (5 bases). Germline CDR1 reads SQVTM; CDR2 reads ANQGSEA. The CDR3 consists of 11 residues. Trimming cost V 6 bases and J 1 base, with 6 bases left between them. The CDR3 DNA follows: TGCAGCGTGACAGCGAACACTGAAGCTTTCTTT. Translating gives CSVTANTEAFF.

The rearrangement uses TRBV5-6 and TRBJ2-2; no definite D call. There are 12 residues in the CDR3. Trimming took off 2 bases at V and 6 bases at J, with 5 bases between the two ends. In germline, CDR1 is SGHDT, CDR2 YYEEEE. The CDR3 DNA is TGTGCCAGCAGCTTCGTAGCCGGGGAGCTGTTTTTT. It encodes CASSFVAGELFF.

The J gene is TRBJ1-5, the V gene TRBV6-5; no definite D call. Germline assignment: CDR1 MNHEY and CDR2 SVGAGI. V lost 0 bases, J lost 7 bases, and 7 bases lay in between. This CDR3 spans 13 amino acids. The CDR3 loop reads CASSYSREQPQHF. Written as DNA, the CDR3 is TGTGCCAGCAGTTACTCGAGGGAACAGCCCCAGCATTTT.

The J gene is TRBJ2-1, the V gene TRBV4-1, with 12 bases identical to TRBD2. The V and J ends lost 3 bases and 8 bases, in that order; junction bases with no gene match: 5. Germline V lookup: CDR1 MGHRA, CDR2 YSYEKL. This CDR3 contains 15 residues. CDR3 DNA sequence: TGCGCCAGCAGCCAGACTAGCGGGGGTGTCGATGAGCAGTTCTTC. Residues: CASSQTSGGVDEQFF.

This clone was observed a single time. The rearrangement links TRBV2 to TRBJ2-1; 9 nucleotides agree with TRBD1. V was pared by 6 bases and J by 3 bases, with 6 bases of the junction left unmatched. There are 15 residues in the CDR3. Per germline, CDR1 SNHLY and CDR2 FYNNEI. The CDR3 protein is CASRRGQGYYNEQFF. Written as DNA, the CDR3 is TGTGCCAGCAGGAGGGGACAGGGTTACTACAATGAGCAGTTCTTC.

The chain is built from TRBV28 and TRBJ1-3; D is undetermined. V lost 5 bases and J lost 7, with 18 bases in between. This CDR3 spans 15 amino acids. The germline V gene has CDR1 MDHEN and CDR2 SYDVKM. In DNA form, the CDR3 reads TGTGCCAGCAGTCCCCCTGACACAGTTCGTAACACCATATATTTT. This gives the protein CASSPPDTVRNTIYF.

The J gene is TRBJ1-6, the V gene TRBV2, with 9 nucleotides matching TRBD1. Germline-derived CDR1 and CDR2 are SNHLY and FYNNEI. The CDR3 consists of 15 residues. Losses at the gene ends were 0 bases for V and 10 bases for J; bases not matched to a gene: 4. The CDR3 DNA reads as TGTGCCAGCAGTGAAGCGGGGGACAGGGCATCACCCCTCCACTTT. Residues: CASSEAGDRASPLHF.